The sample holds a few counts of the clone carrying this T cell receptor (beta chain). Its target is not known. Sorting with CD45RO/CCR7/CD25/CD127/CD95/CD27 yielded naive, central memory, regulatory and stem-like memory CD4+ cells. The data belong to a study of beta chain features in type 1 diabetes. General study results and limits: Shorter TCRB CDR3s, moderately but significantly so, marked every one of the four CD4+ subsets in Type 1 diabetes patients.

Reverse transcription of all isolated RNA meant that expressed TCRB transcripts were sequenced. Sequenced by immunoSEQ multiplex PCR; TCRdb stores in-frame clones only, minus some. Of 680,000 or so clones in the sample, 15% were seen once. Deletions cut 2 bases from V and 6 bases from J, with 13 bases between. Germline CDR1 and CDR2: MNHEY and SMNVEV (reference sequence). This CDR3 has 14 residues. The V and J genes are TRBV27 and TRBJ1-2, with D possibly TRBD1 on 5 matching bases. The TCR originated in a man aged 18 to 29 in good health. Sequenced sample: naive CD4+ T cells from blood. CDR3: CASSLAAGANGYTF. The CDR3 nucleotides are TGTGCCAGCAGTTTAGCGGCTGGGGCGAATGGCTACACCTTC.